Listed here is a single TCR beta chain. Antigen specificity is unknown. The entry originates in a study of vaccination effects on CD4 cells after COVID-19. As for the study in general: Two recovered convalescent patients were sampled 16 days and one week pre-vaccination.

Germline V gene lookup returns CDR1 MNHEY and CDR2 SVGAGI. The CDR3 runs 16 residues. Trimming removed 0 bases from V and 0 bases from J, with 8 bases in between. Antigen-specific CD4+ T cells were first expanded with viral peptide pools by the ViraFEST assay and only then sequenced. It was after nine to ten days of culture that CD4+ T cells were isolated. Infection dated between March and December 2020, before the Alpha, Beta and Delta variants reached the United States. TCRdb's copy holds only in-frame clones and misses some; the assay was immunoSEQ multiplex PCR. In the table there are around 40,000 clones, around 70% of which are singletons.

J is TRBJ2-2 and V is TRBV6-5; D ambiguous. The source was CD4+ T cells from PBMCs cultured with a peptide pool, collected before COVID-19 vaccination. The receptor was derived from a human donor who had a prior SARS-CoV-2 infection. The CDR3 sequence is CASSYSPQANTGELFF. The CDR3 DNA reads as TGTGCCAGCAGTTACTCTCCGCAAGCGAACACCGGGGAGCTGTTTTTT.